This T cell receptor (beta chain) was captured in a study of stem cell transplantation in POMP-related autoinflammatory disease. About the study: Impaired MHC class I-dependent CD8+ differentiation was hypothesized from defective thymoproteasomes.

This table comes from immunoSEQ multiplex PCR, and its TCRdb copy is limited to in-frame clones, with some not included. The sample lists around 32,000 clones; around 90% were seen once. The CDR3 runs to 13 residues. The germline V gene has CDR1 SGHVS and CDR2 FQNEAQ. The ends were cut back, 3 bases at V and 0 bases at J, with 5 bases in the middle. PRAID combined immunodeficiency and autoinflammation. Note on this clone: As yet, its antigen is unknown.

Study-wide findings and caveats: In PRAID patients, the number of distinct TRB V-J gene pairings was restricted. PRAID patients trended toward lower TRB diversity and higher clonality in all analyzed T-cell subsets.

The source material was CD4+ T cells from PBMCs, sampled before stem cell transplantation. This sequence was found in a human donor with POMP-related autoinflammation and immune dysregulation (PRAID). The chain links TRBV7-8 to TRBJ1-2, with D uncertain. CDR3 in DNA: TGTGCCAGCAGCTTGGGGACTAACTATGGCTACACCTTC. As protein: CASSLGTNYGYTF.